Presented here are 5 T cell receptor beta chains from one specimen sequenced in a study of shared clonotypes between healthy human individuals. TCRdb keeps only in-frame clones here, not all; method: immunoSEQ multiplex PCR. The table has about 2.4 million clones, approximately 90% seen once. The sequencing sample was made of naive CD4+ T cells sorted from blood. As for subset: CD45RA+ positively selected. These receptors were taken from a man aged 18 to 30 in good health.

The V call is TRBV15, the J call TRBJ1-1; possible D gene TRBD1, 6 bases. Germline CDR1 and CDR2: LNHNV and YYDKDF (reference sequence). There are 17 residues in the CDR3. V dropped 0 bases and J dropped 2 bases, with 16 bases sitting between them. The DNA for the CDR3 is TGTGCCACCAGCAGAGAGCAATCGGGACACTTTAACACTGAAGCTTTCTTT. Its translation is CATSREQSGHFNTEAFF.

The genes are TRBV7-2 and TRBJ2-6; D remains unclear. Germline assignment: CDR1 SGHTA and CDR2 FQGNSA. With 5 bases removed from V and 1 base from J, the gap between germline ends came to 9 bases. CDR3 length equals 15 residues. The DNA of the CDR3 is TGTGCCAGCAGCAAAGTGGGTTCTGGGGCCAACGTCCTGACTTTC. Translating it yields CASSKVGSGANVLTF.

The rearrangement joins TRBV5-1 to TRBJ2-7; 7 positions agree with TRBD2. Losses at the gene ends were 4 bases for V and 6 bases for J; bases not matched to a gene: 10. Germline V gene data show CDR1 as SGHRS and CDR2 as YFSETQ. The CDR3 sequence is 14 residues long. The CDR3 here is CASSLETVAGEQYF. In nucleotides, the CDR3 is TGCGCCAGCAGCCTCGAGACAGTAGCGGGCGAGCAGTACTTC.

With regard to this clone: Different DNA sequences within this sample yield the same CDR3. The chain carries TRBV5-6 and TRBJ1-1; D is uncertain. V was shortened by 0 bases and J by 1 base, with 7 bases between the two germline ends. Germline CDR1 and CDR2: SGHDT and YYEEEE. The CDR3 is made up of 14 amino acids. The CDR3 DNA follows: TGTGCCAGCAGCTTGGCAGGAGGGAACACTGAAGCTTTCTTT. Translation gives CASSLAGGNTEAFF.

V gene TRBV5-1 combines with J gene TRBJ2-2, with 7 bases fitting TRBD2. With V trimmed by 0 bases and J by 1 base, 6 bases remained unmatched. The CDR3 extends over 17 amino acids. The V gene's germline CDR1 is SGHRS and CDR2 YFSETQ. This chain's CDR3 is CASSLAYPSGNTGELFF. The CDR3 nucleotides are TGCGCCAGCAGCTTGGCCTATCCTAGCGGGAACACCGGGGAGCTGTTTTTT.